This note documents a single T cell receptor (beta chain) sequence. Profiling relied on immunoSEQ multiplex PCR, and the TCRdb table lists in-frame clones only, not all of them. The table includes tens of thousands of clones, roughly 72% detected once. In germline, CDR1 is MNHNY, CDR2 SVGAGI (reference sequence). J lost 2 bases, V lost 0 bases, and 0 bases had no gene match. The CDR3 runs to 16 residues. This entry is derived from a study of cytotoxic CD8 clonotypes in ibrutinib-treated CLL. The receptor was derived from a human donor with chronic lymphocytic leukemia. The chain combines TRBV6-6 with TRBJ1-3; 11 nucleotides line up with TRBD1. Material: PBMCs, obtained after 12 months of ibrutinib treatment. The CDR3 DNA reads TGTGCCAGCAGTTACTCGGACAGGGGGCCTGGAAACACCATATATTTT. Translated, it gives CASSYSDRGPGNTIYF.